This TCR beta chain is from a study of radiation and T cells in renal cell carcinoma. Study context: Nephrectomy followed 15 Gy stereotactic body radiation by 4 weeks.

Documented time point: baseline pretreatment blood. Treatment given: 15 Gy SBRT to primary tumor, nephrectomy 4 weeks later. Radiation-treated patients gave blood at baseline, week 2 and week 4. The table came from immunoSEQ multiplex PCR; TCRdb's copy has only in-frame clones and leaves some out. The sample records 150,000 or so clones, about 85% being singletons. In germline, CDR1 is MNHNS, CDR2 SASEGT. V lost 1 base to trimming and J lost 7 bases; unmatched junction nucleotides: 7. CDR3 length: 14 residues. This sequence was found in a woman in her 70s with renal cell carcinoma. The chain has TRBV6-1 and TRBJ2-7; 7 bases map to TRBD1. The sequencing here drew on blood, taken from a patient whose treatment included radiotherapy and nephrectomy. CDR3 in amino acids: CASSEGNRGPEQYF. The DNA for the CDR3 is TGTGCCAGCAGTGAAGGGAACAGGGGTCCAGAGCAGTACTTC.